The subject of this entry is one T cell receptor (beta chain). Its antigen is undetermined. Some clones are missing from TCRdb's copy, which holds only in-frame ones; the method was immunoSEQ multiplex PCR. This table holds roughly 38,000 clones, 75% to 90% found once. These data originate in a study of CD4 T cells in relation to SARS-CoV-2 and coronaviruses. The germline V gene has CDR1 LNHDA and CDR2 SQIVND (reference sequence). V shed 8 bases and J shed 5 bases, with 19 bases lying between them. The CDR3 totals 15 residues. This chain links TRBV19 with TRBJ1-5; D may be TRBD1 (5 bases). This receptor was obtained from an adult with COVID-19. The sample comprised naive CD4+ T cells from PBMCs, cultured in vitro. Subset specified: naive CD4+ T cells isolated by negative enrichment. As DNA, the CDR3 is TGTGCCAGTTACCCGGGACCCCCGTTCGATCAGCCCCAGCATTTT. Residues: CASYPGPPFDQPQHF.